This T cell receptor beta chain was recovered during a study of blood T cell repertoires in COVID-19. Study at large: Researchers got acute and convalescent COVID-19 samples from the United States, Italy and Spain. Nucleic acid was either cDNA or gDNA, and it came from T cells, B-cell-depleted T cells, or PBMCs.

Authors' processing steps: Amplified reference gene primers provided the basis for estimating nucleated cell counts. Clones were sequenced by immunoSEQ multiplex PCR, and TCRdb holds only the in-frame ones, with some missing. V and J calls and clone size follow that table, whereas D and trimming were derived from the DNA. The table records about 280,000 clones, 75% to 90% of them present only once. V was cut by 0 bases and J by 1 base, with 13 bases left in between. CDR1 is SGHRS and CDR2 is YFSETQ in the germline V gene. The CDR3 has 17 amino acids. This chain links TRBV5-1 with TRBJ2-2; D gene uncertain. This TCR was recovered from a woman between 70 and 85 years old with COVID-19, enrolled during active disease. Specimen: peripheral blood. CDR3 nucleotides: TGCGCCAGCAGCTTGGGGGTGGGCCGCGTGAACACCGGGGAGCTGTTTTTT. Encoded protein: CASSLGVGRVNTGELFF.